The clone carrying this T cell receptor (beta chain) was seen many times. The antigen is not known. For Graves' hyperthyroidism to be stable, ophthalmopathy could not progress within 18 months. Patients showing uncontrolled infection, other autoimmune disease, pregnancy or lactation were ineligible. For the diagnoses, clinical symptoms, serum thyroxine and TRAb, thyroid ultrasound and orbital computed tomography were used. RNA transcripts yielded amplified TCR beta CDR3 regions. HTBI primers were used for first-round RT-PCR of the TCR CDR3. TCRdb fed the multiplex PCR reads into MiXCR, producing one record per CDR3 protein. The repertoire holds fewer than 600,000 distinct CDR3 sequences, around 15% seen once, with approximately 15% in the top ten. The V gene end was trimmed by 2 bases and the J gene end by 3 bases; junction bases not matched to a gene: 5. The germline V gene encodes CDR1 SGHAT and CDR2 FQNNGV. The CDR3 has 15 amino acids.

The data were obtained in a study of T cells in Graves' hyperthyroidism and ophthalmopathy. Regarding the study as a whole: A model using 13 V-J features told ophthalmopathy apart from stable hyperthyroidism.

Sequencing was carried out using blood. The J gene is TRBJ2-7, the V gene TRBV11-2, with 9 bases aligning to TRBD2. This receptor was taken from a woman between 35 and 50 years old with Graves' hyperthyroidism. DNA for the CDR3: TGTGCCAGCAGCTTATCTAGCGGGAATTTCTACGAGCAGTACTTC. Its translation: CASSLSSGNFYEQYF.